The present TCR beta chain was sequenced within a study of cytomegalovirus exposure and HLA in healthy donors. Study-level results: Testing in vitro showed a few CMV-associated chains specific for CMV antigens. Cytomegalovirus status was reportedly diagnosed by the classifier with high sensitivity and specificity. Subsequent analysis showed first-cohort TCR clusters tending to co-occur in 120 or so validation repertoires.

Concerning this clone itself: No antigen is known for it.

CDR3 length: 16 residues. V was pared by 2 bases and J by 5 bases, with 17 bases between. Germline CDR1 is SGHTS and CDR2 is YDEGEE. Method: immunoSEQ multiplex PCR; TCRdb's copy keeps in-frame clones and lacks some. The sample includes hundreds of thousands of clones, just over 85% of them seen just once. This receptor was identified in a woman between 18 and 29 years old in good health and CMV-seronegative. The V and J genes are TRBV5-8 and TRBJ1-5, with D possibly TRBD1 on 6 matching bases. Sequencing used PBMCs. CDR3 protein: CASSFGTPGGHQPQHF. CDR3 nucleotide sequence: TGTGCCAGCAGCTTTGGGACACCGGGAGGTCATCAGCCCCAGCATTTT.